This is a list of T cell receptor beta chains from one sample in a study of technical replicates of blood from several donors. This table comes from immunoSEQ multiplex PCR, and its TCRdb copy is limited to in-frame clones, with some not included. The sample has more than 65,000 clones, nearly 97% seen once. Sequencing was done on a sample of T cells isolated from PBMCs. These receptor sequences come from a human donor in good health. Both conserved end residues are part of each CDR3. Each record gives: V gene, D gene, J gene, clone size, CDR3 DNA, CDR3 protein. D genes are given only for firm matches. Part of the rows lack a size; the others show once, few, many or a class for expanded clones.

V: TRBV12-2
D: .
J: TRBJ2-7
size: .
DNA: TGTGCAAGTCGCTCCTTGGCACCTTGGAGTCACGAGCAGTACTTC
CDR3: CASRSLAPWSHEQYF

V: TRBV30
D: TRBD1
J: TRBJ1-4
size: .
DNA: TGTGCCTGGAGTGTAGTAATGGACAGGGGGAAACTGTTTTTT
CDR3: CAWSVVMDRGKLFF

V: TRBV7-2
D: .
J: TRBJ2-7
size: .
DNA: TGTGCCAGCAGCTTAGACGGCTCCTACGAGCAGTACTTC
CDR3: CASSLDGSYEQYF

V: TRBV6-1
D: .
J: TRBJ1-1
size: .
DNA: TGTGCCAGCAGCGCGGGGCAAGGGGACACTGAAGCTTTCTTT
CDR3: CASSAGQGDTEAFF

V: TRBV28
D: .
J: TRBJ1-5
size: .
DNA: TGTGCCAGCAGTTTCCCGGACAGATATCAGCCCCAGCATTTT
CDR3: CASSFPDRYQPQHF

V: TRBV10-3
D: TRBD1
J: TRBJ1-1
size: .
DNA: TGTGCCATCAGGGGGACAGCCACTGAAGCTTTCTTT
CDR3: CAIRGTATEAFF

V: TRBV27
D: .
J: TRBJ2-3
size: .
DNA: TGTGCCAGCAGTTTAGAACGCGGAGATACGCAGTATTTT
CDR3: CASSLERGDTQYF

V: TRBV6-5
D: .
J: TRBJ1-3
size: once
DNA: TGTGCCAGCGGGGGCTTGACCCGCTCTGGAAACACCATATATTTT
CDR3: CASGGLTRSGNTIYF

V: TRBV5-1
D: TRBD1
J: TRBJ1-1
size: .
DNA: TGCGCCAGCAGCTTGGCCGTTAGGGACAGGGGGCTAGGGACTGAAGCTTTCTTT
CDR3: CASSLAVRDRGLGTEAFF

V: TRBV2
D: .
J: TRBJ1-2
size: .
DNA: TGTGCCAGCGGGGCAGGGTGGGATTTTAACTATGGCTACACCTTC
CDR3: CASGAGWDFNYGYTF

V: TRBV10-3
D: .
J: TRBJ1-5
size: .
DNA: TGTGCCATCAGTAAAGACAGTAGCAATCAGCCCCAGCATTTT
CDR3: CAISKDSSNQPQHF

V: TRBV6-4
D: TRBD1
J: TRBJ2-2
size: .
DNA: TGTGCCAGCAGAAGAGAAGGACAGGGACTGTTATTTAACACCGGGGAGCTGTTTTTT
CDR3: CASRREGQGLLFNTGELFF

V: TRBV7-6
D: .
J: TRBJ1-2
size: .
DNA: TGTGCCAGCAGCTTAGAGCCCCTCCTCGGAGATAATGGCTACACCTTC
CDR3: CASSLEPLLGDNGYTF

V: TRBV6-1
D: .
J: TRBJ1-3
size: .
DNA: TGTGCCAGCAACGCAGGGGTTGGAAACACCATATATTTT
CDR3: CASNAGVGNTIYF

V: TRBV11-1
D: .
J: TRBJ2-7
size: .
DNA: TGTGCCAGCAGCTTAACGAGGCTTGCTAACTACGAGCAGTACTTC
CDR3: CASSLTRLANYEQYF

V: TRBV6-1
D: TRBD2
J: TRBJ2-5
size: few
DNA: TGTGCCAGCAGTGAACTAGCGGGAGGTCAAGAGACCCAGTACTTC
CDR3: CASSELAGGQETQYF

V: TRBV4-1
D: .
J: TRBJ2-7
size: .
DNA: TGCGCCAGCAGCTTTGGCGGATATTACGAGCAGTACTTC
CDR3: CASSFGGYYEQYF

V: TRBV14
D: .
J: TRBJ1-2
size: .
DNA: TGTGCCAGCAGCCAAGGAGGGTTTCGGGGCTACACCTTC
CDR3: CASSQGGFRGYTF

V: TRBV6-5
D: .
J: TRBJ2-2
size: .
DNA: TGTGCCAGCAGTTATTGGGGGCGGGAGCTGTTTTTT
CDR3: CASSYWGRELFF

V: TRBV7-9
D: .
J: TRBJ1-5
size: .
DNA: TGTGCCAGCAGCTTAGAGAGGCCCCAGCATTTT
CDR3: CASSLERPQHF

V: TRBV6-5
D: .
J: TRBJ1-3
size: once
DNA: TGTGCCAGCAGGGGGGGGACTGGAAACACCATATATTTT
CDR3: CASRGGTGNTIYF

V: TRBV25-1
D: .
J: TRBJ1-5
size: .
DNA: TGTGCCAGCAGTGAATTGGAGAATCAGCCCCAGCATTTT
CDR3: CASSELENQPQHF

V: TRBV7-6
D: TRBD2
J: TRBJ2-1
size: .
DNA: TGTGCCAGCAGCTCCACTAGCGGGAGCCCCAATGAGCAGTTCTTC
CDR3: CASSSTSGSPNEQFF

V: TRBV2
D: TRBD2
J: TRBJ2-7
size: .
DNA: TGTGCCAGCAGGCAAACTAGCGGGAGAGTTTACGAGCAGTACTTC
CDR3: CASRQTSGRVYEQYF

V: TRBV15
D: .
J: TRBJ2-5
size: .
DNA: TGTGCCACCAGCACGACCAGGGTGGAGACCCAGTACTTC
CDR3: CATSTTRVETQYF

V: TRBV11-3
D: .
J: TRBJ1-2
size: .
DNA: TGTGCCAGCAGCTTAGCAGACAGCCTTTATGGCTACACCTTC
CDR3: CASSLADSLYGYTF

V: TRBV7-9
D: TRBD2
J: TRBJ2-3
size: .
DNA: TGTGCCAGCAGCCGGACTAGCGGGAGTTTAGATACGCAGTATTTT
CDR3: CASSRTSGSLDTQYF

V: TRBV7-2
D: .
J: TRBJ2-7
size: .
DNA: TGTGCCAGCAGCTTACAGGGCTACGAGCAGTACTTC
CDR3: CASSLQGYEQYF

V: TRBV27
D: .
J: TRBJ1-5
size: .
DNA: TGTGCCAGCAGTTTAATTCAGGGTAATCAGCCCCAGCATTTT
CDR3: CASSLIQGNQPQHF

V: TRBV4-3
D: TRBD1
J: TRBJ1-2
size: .
DNA: TGCGCCAGCAGCCAATATATAACAGGGGTTCCCTATGGCTACACCTTC
CDR3: CASSQYITGVPYGYTF

V: TRBV30
D: TRBD2
J: TRBJ2-3
size: .
DNA: TGTGCCTGGAGTGTACCCTTACTAGCGACTACTAGCACAGATACGCAGTATTTT
CDR3: CAWSVPLLATTSTDTQYF

V: TRBV25-1
D: .
J: TRBJ2-6
size: .
DNA: TGTGCCAGCAGTGAATTCTCCGGGGCCAACGTCCTGACTTTC
CDR3: CASSEFSGANVLTF

V: TRBV19
D: .
J: TRBJ1-1
size: .
DNA: TGTGCCAGTAGTATTTTCGGGGGGGATACTGAAGCTTTCTTT
CDR3: CASSIFGGDTEAFF

V: TRBV6-5
D: TRBD1
J: TRBJ1-3
size: .
DNA: TGTGCCAGCAGACGACAGGGTGCAAACACCATATATTTT
CDR3: CASRRQGANTIYF

V: TRBV7-9
D: .
J: TRBJ2-2
size: .
DNA: TGTGCCAGGGACGGGGCGAACACCGGGGAGCTGTTTTTT
CDR3: CARDGANTGELFF

V: TRBV2
D: .
J: TRBJ2-1
size: .
DNA: TGTGCCAGCAGTGCAGAGACAAACAATGAGCAGTTCTTC
CDR3: CASSAETNNEQFF

V: TRBV29-1
D: TRBD1
J: TRBJ1-2
size: few
DNA: TGCAGCGTTGAAGATCGAGGGACAGGGGGCTCTGGCTACACCTTC
CDR3: CSVEDRGTGGSGYTF